This T cell receptor (beta chain) emerged from a study of blood T cell repertoires in COVID-19. At the level of the study: The United States, Italy and Spain were the sources of the acute and convalescent COVID-19 samples. T cells, B-cell-depleted T cells, or PBMCs supplied cDNA or gDNA.

Authors' analysis steps: How many nucleated cells were present was estimated from reference gene primer amplification. Using immunoSEQ multiplex PCR, the repertoire was profiled, and TCRdb retains in-frame clones only, with some absent. V, J and clone size are those of that table, while D and trimming were read from the DNA. Of about 94,000 clones listed, roughly 80% are singletons. CDR3 size: 15 residues. CDR1 and CDR2 from the germline V gene are KGHSH and LQKENI. The germline V and J ends were trimmed by 6 bases and 5 bases, with 19 bases remaining between them. The sequence was collected from a human donor in a cohort sampled during active COVID-19. The gene calls are TRBV18 and TRBJ2-5; D possibly corresponds to TRBD2 (5 bases). The sequenced sample consisted of peripheral blood. The CDR3 DNA is TGTGCCAGCTCCCCTCGGCCGGGGTACGAGGAGACCCAGTACTTC. As protein: CASSPRPGYEETQYF.